This paragraph covers one T cell receptor beta chain sequence. Its target is unknown. CDR3 length: 16 amino acids. Between the trimmed V and J ends, which lost 3 bases and 3 bases, there was a span of 18 bases. Authors of the study amplified TCR beta CDR3 regions from RNA transcripts. The TCR CDR3 first-round RT-PCR relied on the HTBI primer set. Each CDR3 protein gets one entry after TCRdb re-called the multiplex PCR reads with MiXCR. Of roughly 800,000 distinct CDR3 sequences detected, roughly 40% appear once; the ten largest clones hold around 9.3%. The sample comes from a study of T cells in Graves' hyperthyroidism and ophthalmopathy. Study results and limitations: Most expanded thyroid clonotypes above 0.001 recurred in blood.

The chain joins TRBV12-3 or TRBV12-4 to TRBJ2-7, with D possibly TRBD1 on 6 matching bases. The source of this sequence is a man younger than 35 with Graves' hyperthyroidism. Sequencing used blood. The CDR3 reads CASSLSPTGMGYEQYF. The CDR3 DNA reads TGTGCCAGCAGTTTGTCCCCCACAGGGATGGGCTACGAGCAGTACTTC.